These T cell receptor beta chains were read from a single sample in a study of cytomegalovirus exposure and HLA in healthy donors. Sequencing used immunoSEQ multiplex PCR; TCRdb keeps in-frame clones, though not all of them. The sample carries about 200,000 clones, roughly 73% recorded once. The sample comprised PBMCs. The origin of the receptors is a woman younger than 45 in good health and CMV-seronegative. Both conserved end residues are part of each CDR3. D genes are given only for firm matches. The size field is filled for only some rows; it gives once, few, many or a size class.

d_call	v_call	clone_size	j_call	cdr3_nt	cdr3_aa
TRBD1	TRBV6-5	NA	TRBJ1-4	TGTGCCAGCAGCCCGGACAGGGGGCGAAACGAAAAACTGTTTTTT	CASSPDRGRNEKLFF
NA	TRBV7-2	NA	TRBJ2-7	TGTGCCAGCAGCTTAGGGACTTACGAGCAGTACTTC	CASSLGTYEQYF
NA	TRBV11-2	NA	TRBJ2-7	TGTGCCAGCAGCTCGATCCGAAGGGGATATACGGACACGATCTACGAGCAGTACTTC	CASSSIRRGYTDTIYEQYF
NA	TRBV5-1	few	TRBJ1-6	TGCGCCAGCAGCTTGGAACAGAATAATTCACCCCTCCACTTT	CASSLEQNNSPLHF
NA	TRBV27	once	TRBJ2-1	TGTGCCAGCAGTCCCCACCGTAGCGATGAGCAGTTCTTC	CASSPHRSDEQFF
TRBD1	TRBV14	NA	TRBJ1-6	TGTGCCAGCAGCCAACGACAGGGGAGGGGTTCACCCCTCCACTTT	CASSQRQGRGSPLHF
NA	TRBV7-3	NA	TRBJ1-1	TGTGCCAGCAGCTTAGTGGCAGGGGTTGAAGCTTTCTTT	CASSLVAGVEAFF
TRBD1	TRBV6-5	NA	TRBJ1-2	TGTGCCAGCAGTTACTCGAAGAAGGGGGCCTATGGCTACACCTTC	CASSYSKKGAYGYTF
TRBD1	TRBV27	NA	TRBJ1-5	TGTGCCAGCAGTGGGGACAGGGGGCGTCAGCCCCAGCATTTT	CASSGDRGRQPQHF
TRBD1	TRBV6-4	few	TRBJ1-2	TGTGCCAGCAGTGACGAACAAGACAGGGCCTATGGCTACACCTTC	CASSDEQDRAYGYTF
TRBD1	TRBV7-9	few	TRBJ1-3	TGTGCCAGCAGCTCCCGGACAGGGGCTGGAAACACCATATATTTT	CASSSRTGAGNTIYF
NA	TRBV5-1	NA	TRBJ2-3	TGCGCCAGCAGCTTGGAACTAGCTGGGACAGATACGCAGTATTTT	CASSLELAGTDTQYF
NA	TRBV4-2	NA	TRBJ1-3	TGTGCCAGCAGCCAAGACCCCGGACAGTCCCGAAACACCATATATTTT	CASSQDPGQSRNTIYF
NA	TRBV2	NA	TRBJ2-5	TGTGCCGACAAAGGGGACACCCAAGAGACCCAGTACTTC	CADKGDTQETQYF
NA	TRBV7-2	NA	TRBJ2-3	TGTGCCAGCAGCTTTCTGCTAGCGTCGGATACGCAGTATTTT	CASSFLLASDTQYF
NA	TRBV27	NA	TRBJ1-5	TGTGCCAGCAGACAGGATTATAGCAATCAGCCCCAGCATTTT	CASRQDYSNQPQHF
TRBD2	TRBV11-2	NA	TRBJ2-7	TGTGCCAGCAGCTTCGTAGCGGGGGATTACGAGCAGTACTTC	CASSFVAGDYEQYF
TRBD1	TRBV29-1	NA	TRBJ1-2	TGCAGCGTAGAGGGACAGGGGGACGATGGCTACACCTTC	CSVEGQGDDGYTF
NA	TRBV19	few	TRBJ1-1	TGTGCCAGTAGAAGGGGAGGGATGAGCACTGAAGCTTTCTTT	CASRRGGMSTEAFF
TRBD2	TRBV6-5	NA	TRBJ2-1	TGTGCCAGCAGTTACCCTTCAGGGAGGGCCTACAATGAGCAGTTCTTC	CASSYPSGRAYNEQFF
NA	TRBV19	NA	TRBJ2-5	TGTGCCAGTAGTATTTACAGCAAAGAGACCCAGTACTTC	CASSIYSKETQYF
TRBD1	TRBV4-1	NA	TRBJ2-6	TGCGCCAGCAGCCAAGAGAGAACAGGGGGCCCCTCTGGGGCCAACGTCCTGACTTTC	CASSQERTGGPSGANVLTF
NA	TRBV6-1	NA	TRBJ1-4	TGTGCCGGGGAGACTAATGAAAAACTGTTTTTT	CAGETNEKLFF
NA	TRBV2	few	TRBJ2-7	TGTGCCAGCAGTCCGAATCAGGTTTTGAACGAGCAGTACTTC	CASSPNQVLNEQYF
NA	TRBV5-1	NA	TRBJ2-7	TGCGCCAGCAGCTTGGGGACAGTCAACGAGCAGTACTTC	CASSLGTVNEQYF
TRBD2	TRBV5-1	NA	TRBJ2-3	TGCGCCAGCAGCTTGGATCGGGTAGCGGGGTCCACAGATACGCAGTATTTT	CASSLDRVAGSTDTQYF
TRBD1	TRBV7-8	NA	TRBJ2-7	TGTGCCAGCAGCCGGACAGGCCGATCCTACGAGCAGTACTTC	CASSRTGRSYEQYF
NA	TRBV27	NA	TRBJ2-3	TGTGCCAGCAGTTTATATTCCTCAGATACGCAGTATTTT	CASSLYSSDTQYF
NA	TRBV5-1	NA	TRBJ2-3	TGCGCCAGCAGCTTGGAGGCGGGCGGGGATACGCAGTATTTT	CASSLEAGGDTQYF
TRBD2	TRBV4-3	NA	TRBJ2-3	TGCGCCAGCAGCCAAGATCGGGCTAGCGGGAGGGTAAGAGATACGCAGTATTTT	CASSQDRASGRVRDTQYF
TRBD1	TRBV19	NA	TRBJ2-7	TGTGCCAGTAGCCCGGGACAGCACTACGAGCAGTACTTC	CASSPGQHYEQYF
TRBD1	TRBV18	NA	TRBJ1-3	TGTGCCAGCTCACCTATGACAGGGATCTCTGGAAACACCATATATTTT	CASSPMTGISGNTIYF
NA	TRBV18	NA	TRBJ2-3	TGTGCCAGCTCACCTAACTACGCAGATACGCAGTATTTT	CASSPNYADTQYF
NA	TRBV7-2	NA	TRBJ1-2	TGTGCCAGCACTCCGCCCACAGGTCTCTATGGCTACACCTTC	CASTPPTGLYGYTF
TRBD1	TRBV6-6	NA	TRBJ2-7	TGTGCCAGCAGTTCCCCGGGGGGACAGGGCTCTTACGAGCAGTACTTC	CASSSPGGQGSYEQYF
TRBD2	TRBV6-5	NA	TRBJ2-7	TGTGCCAGCAGTTACTGGTCGGCTAGCGGAGTGGTAGAGCAGTACTTC	CASSYWSASGVVEQYF
TRBD2	TRBV5-4	once	TRBJ2-7	TGTGCCAGCAGCCGGGGACTAGCGGTGAACAAAAACCACGAGCAGTACTTC	CASSRGLAVNKNHEQYF
NA	TRBV27	NA	TRBJ2-7	TGTGCCAGCAGTTTAAGAGGATCCGGTAACGAGCAGTACTTC	CASSLRGSGNEQYF
TRBD1	TRBV2	few	TRBJ1-2	TGTGCCAGCAGTGCCACCTCGGGACAGCTCTATGGCTACACCTTC	CASSATSGQLYGYTF
TRBD1	TRBV30	NA	TRBJ1-1	TGTGCCTGGAGCCCGACAGGGGCGGCTTTCTTT	CAWSPTGAAFF
NA	TRBV7-9	few	TRBJ2-7	TGTGCCAGCAGCTCCAAGGGGTCTAACTACGAGCAGTACTTC	CASSSKGSNYEQYF
TRBD1	TRBV5-1	once	TRBJ1-3	TGCGCCAGCAGCTTGGCCGCGGACAGGTCCCCTGGAAACACCATATATTTT	CASSLAADRSPGNTIYF
NA	TRBV5-4	once	TRBJ2-5	TGTGCCAGCAGCTTTGGACTACCGCCCCAAGAGACCCAGTACTTC	CASSFGLPPQETQYF
NA	TRBV5-1	NA	TRBJ2-7	TGCGCCAGCAGACGTCTAAGGGACAACCCCTACGAGCAGTACTTC	CASRRLRDNPYEQYF
TRBD1	TRBV15	few	TRBJ1-4	TGTGCCACCAGCAGAGAGACAGGGACATCCGAAAAACTGTTTTTT	CATSRETGTSEKLFF
NA	TRBV5-5	NA	TRBJ1-1	TGTGCCAGCAGCTTAATAAAGACTATGAACACTGAAGCTTTCTTT	CASSLIKTMNTEAFF
NA	TRBV5-5	NA	TRBJ2-3	TGTGCCAGCAGCTTGGGCGGGGCCTTTGGGGGAGATACGCAGTATTTT	CASSLGGAFGGDTQYF
NA	TRBV9	few	TRBJ1-2	TGTGCCAGCAGCCCCAGTGTGGCAGGCCTCTATGGCTACACCTTC	CASSPSVAGLYGYTF
TRBD1	TRBV5-6	NA	TRBJ2-7	TGTGCCAGCAGCATCCGGGACAGGGGGAGGTACGAGCAGTACTTC	CASSIRDRGRYEQYF
TRBD2	TRBV2	once	TRBJ2-1	TGTGCCAGCAGTGAAGCCTCGGGACTAGCGGGAGCCTCCTCCTACAATGAGCAGTTCTTC	CASSEASGLAGASSYNEQFF
TRBD1	TRBV9	NA	TRBJ1-5	TGTGCCAGCAGCGAGGGACAGTCTAATCAGCCCCAGCATTTT	CASSEGQSNQPQHF